Given below is one T cell receptor beta chain in context. What it recognizes is unknown. Treatment noted: around 19 received Ad26.COV2.S at low or high dose, single or two shots; several received placebo; per-sample allocation not given. On day 63 after the first injection, vaccine and placebo recipients gave samples. These data are taken from a study of Ad26.COV2.S vaccination and SARS-CoV-2 variants. Notes on the study in general: Across vaccine and placebo recipients, the breadth of non-spike TCRs was similar.

Assay used: immunoSEQ multiplex PCR; TCRdb lists only in-frame clones, some missing. The repertoire holds some 300,000 clones, with around 81% as singletons. The source was peripheral blood, collected in a trial of Ad26.COV2.S vaccine versus placebo. This receptor was obtained from a person aged 18-60 years who received the Ad26.COV2.S COVID-19 vaccine or a placebo.

The CDR3 DNA reads TGTGCCACCAGCAGAGATATACAGACTGTCTACGAGCAGTACTTC. This sequence encodes CATSRDIQTVYEQYF. The J gene is TRBJ2-7, the V gene TRBV15; D unclear. The V gene lost 0 bases and the J gene lost 3 bases, with 12 bases spanning the gap. The CDR3 consists of 15 residues. The germline gives CDR1 LNHNV, CDR2 YYDKDF (reference sequence). Full variable domain (rest looked up from reference TRBV15 and TRBJ2-7): DAMVIQNPRYQVTQFGKPVTLSCSQTLNHNVMYWYQQKSSQAPKLLFHYYDKDFNNEADTPDNFQSRRPNTSFCFLDIRSPGLGDTAMYLCATSRDIQTVYEQYFGPGTRLTVT.